This T cell receptor (beta chain) was retrieved from a study of cytomegalovirus exposure and HLA in healthy donors (dated by TCRdb to about 2017). With respect to the entire study: An earlier analysis of 587 of the donors reported about 280 Gb of sequence data and 117 million unique TCR beta sequences obtained from 150 million to 200 million T cells. The study combined high-throughput TCR immunosequencing, statistical association of individual TCRs with disease status, and machine learning to predict cytomegalovirus infection status. The later analysis used no new phenotypic data to find candidate immune exposures, relying instead on TCR beta sequences and their occurrence across donors. In a later analysis, previously published TCR beta repertoires from about 640 donors were re-analyzed and high-resolution HLA genotyping was added so that TCR occurrence patterns could be studied. Because of strong linkage in the cohort, 5 or 6 DR-DQ haplotypes were treated as single units for association and clustering. Besides the first cohort of around 670 subjects, a separate validation cohort made up of 120 or so different subjects was used. A later genetic analysis took genome-wide SNP genotypes for about three fifths of the 666 donors and used that subset as a discovery cohort. Of the 300 to 400 genotyped donors, 65% to 90% fell in the genetic ancestry cluster associated with self-reported Caucasian donors. Typing coverage varied by locus: about 620-640 donors for A, B, C, DRB1 and DQB1; more than 500 for DQA1; more than 600 for DPA1; approximately 470 for DPB1. The study aimed to test whether signatures of past pathogen exposure could be identified by cataloging public T cell receptors. Across approximately 400 genotyped donors of the cohort, an average of roughly 250,000 unique TCR beta nucleotide sequences per donor were sequenced, and 15% to 20% of those sequences were non-productive. Alongside the repertoire data, information on donor age, sex, ethnicity and CMV serostatus was compiled. To decide whether each TCR beta V gene segment behaved as functional or pseudogenic, an earlier analysis of some 580 of the donors relied on high-throughput TCR beta sequencing. Roughly 300 gigabases of sequencing data and around 80 million unique TCR sequences made up an early release that covered several hundred HLA-typed donors. The study used immunosequencing to profile the T cell repertoires of 600 to 850 subjects and linked those repertoires to cytomegalovirus serostatus. Every repertoire in the discovery cohort had been generated on one and the same sequencing platform. HLA typing included class I and class II loci at four-digit resolution.

Comment on this clone: Its antigen is not yet known. Per-base quality was not reported, and no clone a single base away is much larger than it.

Overall study results and their limits: Only TCR beta chains were sequenced in this cohort, and the absence of alpha or paired-chain data limited detectable features. A further reported finding was that TCR beta sequences accurately predicted the HLA-A and HLA-B alleles for most subjects in the first cohort. An earlier analysis of some 590 of the donors showed that most TCR beta V segments appeared in productive rearrangements either about 87% or about 30% of the time, which broadly matched IMGT annotations. A cluster of highly shared sequence variants was judged likely to represent a technical artifact of the sequencing pipeline. Three of the identified cytomegalovirus-associated TCR beta chains were confirmed in vitro to be specific for cytomegalovirus antigens. Sequencing depth was assumed to be roughly uniform across donors in the presence/absence analyses, though that assumption may not hold. An association between a missense DCLRE1C variant and V-gene and J-gene trimming of TCR beta chains was found in a later genetic analysis and replicated in an independent cohort. Linkage disequilibrium might explain the correlated functional status among segregating V segments, but an unknown experimental factor could not be ruled out. In both the original and validation cohorts, the classifier was reported to diagnose cytomegalovirus status with high specificity and sensitivity. Because the 87-base-pair reads could not distinguish some IMGT-functional V segments, including TRBV6-2 and TRBV6-3, those segments were excluded. The study listed 164 TCR beta chains as associated with cytomegalovirus. In a later analysis, most CMV-associated TCR beta chains were found to appear HLA-restricted, with HLA associations seemingly driven largely by CMV exposure. Compared with the 666-donor mean, donors in an Asian-associated ancestry cluster had fewer N-insertions in productive TCRs, according to a later genetic analysis. A later analysis found that HLA-associated TCR beta chains were more clonally expanded and had lower generation probabilities than equally common non-associated chains. In a later analysis, 16,951 TCR beta sequences were associated with specific HLA alleles at a false discovery rate of 0.05. Most TCR sequences were seen in very few donors, while some public TCRs were found in many individuals. When HLA alleles, especially DR and DQ, strongly co-occurred, attributing TCR associations to individual alleles was difficult. CMV serostatus was the only immune exposure information available for the cohort. It was suggested by the authors that the approach could potentially be generalized to other disease states and immunological phenotypes. Because HLA typing was missing for some donors at each locus, association tests included only the typed subset. A later analysis reported that several top co-occurrence clusters appeared linked to parvovirus B19, influenza, CMV and Epstein-Barr virus. The earlier analysis of 450 to 700 of the donors excluded 15 to 20 rarely observed V segments, including chromosome 9 orphons, because counts were too low. According to a later analysis, TCR association rates differed among HLA loci, with DRB1 alleles showing the most associated TCRs and HLA-C alleles showing the fewest.

In total, approximately 690 healthy bone marrow donors made up the cohort. All cohort members were sampled while nominally healthy, although unrecorded immune exposures were likely present. The donor was CMV seronegative and belonged to the group of around 350 seronegative cohort members. Each donor provided a peripheral blood sample, and peripheral blood mononuclear cells were used for TCR beta sequencing. The Qiagen DNeasy Blood Extraction Kit was used to extract genomic DNA from the blood cell samples. Libraries were built with the immunoSEQ multiplex PCR assay. A mixture of 60 forward primers for TCR Vbeta segments and 13 reverse primers for TCR Jbeta segments was used in the multiplex PCR. A multiplex PCR assay on genomic DNA amplified the CDR3 region of rearranged TCR beta genes. The Illumina HiSeq System was used to sequence the amplified TCR beta libraries as 87-base-pair reads. The published analysis was carried out like this. A later analysis tallied 75 million to 85 million unique TCR beta chains across the roughly 610 repertoires, and approximately 9.9 million of those chains were shared by two or more donors. Raw reads were error-corrected and collapsed into unique sequences by a nearest-neighbor algorithm in which closely related sequences were merged to remove PCR and sequencing errors. To assign V, D and J gene segments, CDR3 sequences were aligned to IMGT reference sequences. For a sequence to be retained, a match of at least six nucleotides to both a V gene segment and a J gene segment was required. A rearrangement was called productive if the CDR3 had no stop codons and remained in frame with V and J, and every other rearrangement was called non-productive. CDR3 was defined according to IMGT convention as the region running from the second conserved V-encoded cysteine to the conserved J-encoded phenylalanine. Sequences without an unambiguous match to a single V gene segment were excluded from the earlier analysis of approximately 560 of the donors. An earlier analysis of several hundred of the donors called V segments functional above 56.7% productive rearrangements and segregating when the between-donor standard deviation exceeded 5%. A statistical classification framework was developed to diagnose cytomegalovirus status using the catalog of TCR beta chain sequences. In a later analysis, V and J genes were assigned by comparing TCR nucleotide sequences against IMGT/GENE-DB human TR gene sequences. In a later analysis, CDR3 sequences and most-parsimonious VDJ recombination scenarios were assigned using the TCRdist pipeline. A later analysis defined each TCR beta chain by its CDR3 amino acid sequence plus V-gene family, and excluded reads lacking a unique V-gene family. A later analysis removed 550 to 700 highly shared, low-generation-probability nucleotide sequences to deal with suspected cross-contamination and a sequencing artifact. For each public chain, a later analysis derived a clonal expansion index from normalized ranks of inferred template counts within each repertoire. Generation probabilities in a later analysis came from a VDJ recombination model fitted to out-of-frame rearrangements, and those results were checked against IGoR. A later analysis scored TCR-TCR, TCR-HLA and TCR-CMV co-occurrence with hypergeometric tests, applying a repertoire-size bias correction to TCR pairs. False discovery rates were estimated in a later analysis by permuting HLA or CMV assignments 20 times. A later analysis grouped co-occurring TCRs with DBSCAN, adding TCRdist sequence similarity when clustering within HLA-allele-positive subsets. For co-occurrence clustering, repertoires with fewer than 30,000 or more than 120,000 public chains were excluded, along with five repertoires with anomalous nucleotide sharing. Held by TCRdb, this immuneACCESS table contains in-frame sequences only and omits some clones. Under half of the omission traces to an unresolved V gene where checked; the cause of the rest is unknown. Clonal size and the V and J genes are those of that table, whereas D and trimming came from the DNA. This sample has 50,000 to 60,000 clones in its table, and approximately 80% of those were observed once. The ten largest account for roughly 1.5% of the sample.

As encoded in the germline V gene, CDR1 is KGHSY while CDR2 is FQNENV. V is reduced by 8 bases and J by 4 bases, leaving a spacing of 21 bases between them. The CDR3 spans 16 residues, from the cysteine through the phenylalanine. Only the CDR3 region is kept as DNA, spanning 48 bases read in frame from base 1. What was sequenced was PBMCs. The chain couples TRBV16 to TRBJ2-1, and perhaps TRBD2 as D gene, on 6 matching bases. This sequence was found in a female donor in good health and CMV-seronegative. The CDR3 has the sequence CASQNRPPGEYNEQFF. Here is the DNA: TGTGCCAGCCAAAATCGCCCTCCGGGGGAGTACAATGAGCAGTTCTTC.